Presented here are 29 T cell receptor beta chains from one specimen sequenced in a study of Ad26.COV2.S vaccination and SARS-CoV-2 variants (dated by TCRdb to 2020 to 2022). Preparation of the library involved the immunoSEQ multiplex PCR assay. Here the immuneACCESS table is served through TCRdb, limited to in-frame sequences with V and J called. Missing clones are a known gap in these copies; in checked studies unresolved V genes cover under half, and the rest lacks a known reason. The sample table lists about 320,000 clones, about 86% of them with a count of one. The biggest ten clones account for 1.5% to 2.5% of the sample. The treatment or condition label, as the study defines it: roughly 18 received Ad26.COV2.S at low or high dose, single or two shots; five or six received placebo; per-sample allocation not given. Repertoires of vaccine and placebo recipients were sequenced from samples taken on day 63 after the first injection.

Sequenced here: peripheral blood, sampled in a trial of Ad26.COV2.S vaccine versus placebo. These receptors were obtained from a person between 18 and 65 years old who received the Ad26.COV2.S COVID-19 vaccine or a placebo.

This chain joins TRBV7-2 and TRBJ2-1, with 8 nucleotides matching TRBD2. Germline values: CDR1 SGHTA, CDR2 FQGNSA. This CDR3 contains 15 residues. V dropped 4 bases and J dropped 8; count of bases not matched to a gene: 10. The CDR3 DNA reads TGTGCCAGCAGCTCAACGGGGCGGGGGGTCGATGAGCAGTTCTTC. It translates to CASSSTGRGVDEQFF.

The V and J genes are TRBV7-9 and TRBJ1-5, with D unresolved. Per germline, CDR1 SEHNR and CDR2 FQNEAQ (reference sequence). V was shortened by 2 bases and J by 2 bases, with 4 bases between the two germline ends. The CDR3 covers 13 residues. The CDR3 is CASSLKGNQPQHF. In nucleotides, the CDR3 is TGTGCCAGCAGCTTAAAAGGCAATCAGCCCCAGCATTTT.

There are a few counts of this clone. The rearrangement joins TRBV9 to TRBJ2-2; D is unresolved. The CDR3 consists of 15 residues. Per germline, CDR1 SGDLS and CDR2 YYNGEE. The V gene lost 4 bases and the J gene lost 1 base, with 11 bases spanning the gap. For the CDR3, the DNA is TGTGCCAGCAGCCCCAGTCCGGTGAACACCGGGGAGCTGTTTTTT. Its protein product is CASSPSPVNTGELFF.

The chain links TRBV6-5 to TRBJ1-2, with 7 positions matching TRBD1. Germline V gene lookup returns CDR1 MNHEY and CDR2 SVGAGI. V lost 6 bases, J lost 4 bases, and 8 bases stayed unmatched. The CDR3 spans 14 residues. Here the CDR3 reads CASRTGKGSYGYTF. The CDR3 DNA reads as TGTGCCAGCAGGACAGGGAAAGGGAGCTATGGCTACACCTTC.

The chain employs TRBV5-4 and TRBJ1-2; D is unresolved. Germline V gives CDR1 SGHNT, CDR2 YYREEE (reference sequence). The CDR3 totals 16 residues. Trimming took off 4 bases at V and 4 bases at J, with 20 bases between the two ends. In nucleotides, the CDR3 is TGTGCCAGCAGCCCATCTCACATGAAAGGTGGCTATGGCTACACCTTC. Translated: CASSPSHMKGGYGYTF. The full variable domain, in which reference TRBV5-4 and TRBJ1-2 provide the parts outside the CDR3, is ETGVTQSPTHLIKTRGQQVTLRCSSQSGHNTVSWYQQALGQGPQFIFQYYREEENGRGNFPPRFSGLQFPNYSSELNVNALELDDSALYLCASSPSHMKGGYGYTFGSGTRLTVV.

This chain joins TRBV7-9 and TRBJ1-6, with D maybe TRBD1 (6 bases). CDR3 size: 17 residues. The germline V gene encodes CDR1 SEHNR and CDR2 FQNEAQ (reference sequence). V shed 1 base and J shed 7 bases, with 17 bases lying between them. The CDR3 bases are TGTGCCAGCAGCTTAGGGATGGGGGCGCTAGAAAATTCACCCCTCCACTTT. Translating it yields CASSLGMGALENSPLHF.

The J gene is TRBJ1-2, the V gene TRBV10-2; D gene ambiguous. Trimming pared 5 bases from V and 8 bases from J, leaving 12 bases between. Germline V gene sequence: CDR1 WSHSY, CDR2 SAAADI. This CDR3 spans 12 amino acids. Here the CDR3 reads CASSSGLRGYTF. The CDR3 coding sequence is TGCGCCAGCAGTTCTGGGTTGAGGGGCTACACCTTC.

V usage is TRBV7-9 and J usage is TRBJ1-5; D not certain. Germline values: CDR1 SEHNR, CDR2 FQNEAQ (reference sequence). V was clipped by 4 bases and J by 5 bases, with 15 bases between them. This CDR3 has 15 amino acids. The CDR3 loop reads CASSSLGQVDQPQHF. The CDR3 DNA is TGTGCCAGCAGCTCTTTAGGGCAGGTAGATCAGCCCCAGCATTTT.

This sequence joins TRBV7-9 and TRBJ1-4; D gene uncertain. Germline V gives CDR1 SEHNR, CDR2 FQNEAQ (reference sequence). This CDR3 comprises 15 residues. V lost 5 bases and J 2 bases, leaving 12 bases between the germline ends. The CDR3 loop is CASSPGEATNEKLFF. CDR3 coding DNA: TGTGCCAGCAGCCCCGGAGAGGCGACTAATGAAAAACTGTTTTTT.

The chain has TRBV5-1 and TRBJ1-2; D is perhaps TRBD1 (5 bases). Germline CDR1 reads SGHRS; CDR2 reads YFSETQ. Trimming pared 2 bases from V and 7 bases from J, leaving 18 bases between. CDR3 length: 15 residues. The CDR3 bases are TGCGCCAGCAGCTTTATAGACAGCAAGTCAGGTGGCTACACCTTC. Amino acids: CASSFIDSKSGGYTF.

This clone was seen just once. The CDR3 sequence: CASSQDFRSDQPQHF. The CDR3 nucleotides read TGTGCCAGCAGCCAAGATTTCCGGAGCGATCAGCCCCAGCATTTT. The J gene is TRBJ1-5, the V gene TRBV3-1 (or the pseudogene TRBV3-2), with D unclear. This CDR3 contains 15 residues. Germline V gene sequence: CDR1 LGHDT, CDR2 YNNKEL (reference sequence). The ends were cut back, 0 bases at V and 5 bases at J, with 11 bases in the middle.

The sample holds a few counts of this clone. The gene calls are TRBV25-1 and TRBJ2-3, with TRBD1 as a possible D gene (6 bases). V lost 3 bases and J 6 bases, leaving 22 bases between the germline ends. The germline V gene encodes CDR1 MGHDK and CDR2 SYGVNS. This CDR3 contains 17 residues. CDR3 sequence reads: CASSDPTSLTGADTQYF. The CDR3, as DNA: TGTGCCAGCAGTGACCCAACGTCGCTGACAGGAGCGGATACGCAGTATTTT.

This sequence joins TRBV5-8 and TRBJ1-4, with 8 bases identical to TRBD1. The CDR3 is 15 residues long. Looked up from germline, CDR1 is SGHTS and CDR2 is YDEGEE. V shed 3 bases and J 3 bases; nucleotides not matched to a gene: 4. The CDR3 DNA sequence: TGTGCCAGCAGCTCCCAGGGGGCACCTAATGAAAAACTGTTTTTT. Its protein product is CASSSQGAPNEKLFF. The full variable domain, rest sourced from reference TRBV5-8 and TRBJ1-4, is EAGVTQSPTHLIKTRGQQATLRCSPISGHTSVYWYQQALGLGLQFLLWYDEGEERNRGNFPPRFSGRQFPNYSSELNVNALELEDSALYLCASSSQGAPNEKLFFGSGTQLSVL.

Points on this clone: The sample holds other DNA sequences that translate to the same CDR3. The genes are TRBV5-4 and TRBJ1-2; D gene ambiguous. CDR3 size: 12 residues. Germline V gives CDR1 SGHNT, CDR2 YYREEE (reference sequence). V lost 0 bases and J 4 bases, leaving 4 bases between the germline ends. CDR3 amino acids: CASSLDGYGYTF. In DNA, the CDR3 is TGTGCCAGCAGCTTGGACGGCTATGGCTACACCTTC.

The chain couples TRBV4-1 to TRBJ2-4, with D possibly being TRBD2 (6 bases). Per germline, CDR1 MGHRA and CDR2 YSYEKL. This CDR3 has 14 residues. V shed 0 bases and J shed 7 bases, with 10 bases lying between them. DNA of the CDR3: TGCGCCAGCAGCCAAGAGCCTCGGGGGAACATTCAGTACTTC. Translated: CASSQEPRGNIQYF.

The V gene is TRBV18, the J gene TRBJ1-6, with 10 bases aligning to TRBD1. Germline CDR1 reads KGHSH; CDR2 reads LQKENI. The CDR3 totals 14 residues. With 3 bases clipped from V and 8 bases from J, the junction kept 1 base outside the gene matches. CDR3 coding DNA: TGTGCCAGCTCACCGGACAGGGGGTATTCACCCCTCCACTTT. Translation gives CASSPDRGYSPLHF.

This chain joins TRBV5-8 and TRBJ2-7; 8 bases match TRBD1. The trim removed 4 bases at V and 7 bases at J, leaving 10 bases unmatched. The germline CDR1 and CDR2 sequences are SGHTS and YDEGEE. This CDR3 is 14 amino acids long. As DNA, the CDR3 is TGTGCCAGCAGCCCGAGGACAGGGAACTGGGAGCAGTACTTC. It is translated as CASSPRTGNWEQYF.

This clone was picked up one time. The CDR3 sequence is CASSPRGPRTNYGYTF. The CDR3 coding sequence is TGTGCCAGCTCACCTAGGGGTCCACGAACTAACTATGGCTACACCTTC. The V and J genes are TRBV18 and TRBJ1-2, with D perhaps TRBD1 (5 bases). The germline V gene has CDR1 KGHSH and CDR2 LQKENI. The CDR3 totals 16 residues. V gave up 3 bases and J gave up 0 bases, with 14 bases separating them.

The CDR3 region is CASSWDRAGLNTEAFF. DNA of the CDR3: TGTGCCAGCAGCTGGGACCGGGCCGGTTTGAACACTGAAGCTTTCTTT. The J gene is TRBJ1-1, the V gene TRBV5-4; D might be TRBD1 (5 bases). The CDR3 length is 16 residues. From germline, CDR1 is SGHNT and CDR2 YYREEE (reference sequence). The V gene lost 3 bases and the J gene lost 0 bases, with 15 bases spanning the gap.

The chain has TRBV19 and TRBJ2-6; D might be TRBD1 (5 bases). V lost 4 bases and J 2 bases, leaving 9 bases between the germline ends. CDR1 LNHDA and CDR2 SQIVND come from the germline V gene (reference sequence). The CDR3 sequence is 15 residues long. CDR3 in amino acids: CASSKTRAGANVLTF. The CDR3 DNA is TGTGCCAGTAGTAAGACCAGGGCTGGGGCCAACGTCCTGACTTTC.

V and J are TRBV5-1 and TRBJ1-2, with TRBD1 as a possible D gene (6 bases). The CDR3 loop spans 15 amino acids. Germline V gene data show CDR1 as SGHRS and CDR2 as YFSETQ. Between the trimmed V and J ends, which lost 1 base and 2 bases, there was a span of 12 bases. The CDR3 DNA reads as TGCGCCAGCAGCTTGCACAGGGAAGGGAACTATGGCTACACCTTC. Its protein product is CASSLHREGNYGYTF.

The chain joins TRBV6-5 to TRBJ2-7; D is ambiguous. CDR1 is MNHEY and CDR2 is SVGAGI in the germline V gene. The ends were cut back, 0 bases at V and 3 bases at J, with 15 bases in the middle. The CDR3 covers 16 residues. The CDR3 loop is CASSYSPRQVYYEQYF. In nucleotides, the CDR3 is TGTGCCAGCAGTTACTCCCCCCGACAAGTATACTACGAGCAGTACTTC.

The chain joins TRBV5-1 to TRBJ2-1, with no clear D. The CDR3 has 15 amino acids. V lost 2 bases and J lost 2, with 11 bases in between. The germline CDR1 and CDR2 sequences are SGHRS and YFSETQ. In nucleotides, the CDR3 is TGCGCCAGCAGCTTTGGCGGACCTCCCTACAATGAGCAGTTCTTC. This encodes CASSFGGPPYNEQFF.

V is TRBV5-1 and J is TRBJ1-2; D call uncertain. The CDR3 length is 14 residues. Germline V gene sequence: CDR1 SGHRS, CDR2 YFSETQ. Trimming cost V 0 bases and J 0 bases, with 6 bases left between them. In nucleotides, the CDR3 is TGCGCCAGCAGCTTGGATGGGGCTAACTATGGCTACACCTTC. This codes for CASSLDGANYGYTF.

The chain carries TRBV30 and TRBJ1-6, with D possibly matching TRBD1 (6 bases). Per germline, CDR1 GTSNPN and CDR2 SVGIG (reference sequence). CDR3 length equals 16 residues. Trimming took off 4 bases at V and 7 bases at J, with 20 bases between the two ends. CDR3 DNA: TGTGCCTGGACAGGGGTTTCGACTTCTACCAATTCACCCCTCCACTTT. This translates into CAWTGVSTSTNSPLHF.

The chain has TRBV7-2 and TRBJ2-2, with D perhaps matching TRBD1 or TRBD2 (6 bases each). The CDR3 consists of 15 residues. With 1 base removed from V and 8 bases from J, the gap between germline ends came to 14 bases. The V gene's germline CDR1 is SGHTA and CDR2 FQGNSA. The CDR3 is CASSLGGAQIGELFF. CDR3 in DNA: TGTGCCAGCAGCTTAGGGGGGGCACAAATTGGGGAGCTGTTTTTT. Full variable domain (outside the CDR3, taken from reference TRBV7-2 and TRBJ2-2): GAGVSQSPSNKVTEKGKDVELRCDPISGHTALYWYRQSLGQGLEFLIYFQGNSAPDKSGLPSDRFSAERTGGSVSTLTIQRTQQEDSAVYLCASSLGGAQIGELFFGEGSRLTVL.

This clone is a singleton in its sample. This chain connects TRBV2 to TRBJ2-3; TRBD2 aligns across 9 bases. The junction had 15 bases not matched to a gene; V was cut back by 2 bases and J by 0 bases. The CDR3 sequence is 20 residues long. Germline CDR1 is SNHLY and CDR2 is FYNNEI. The CDR3 loop reads CASSERSGGTRKLSTDTQYF. The CDR3 DNA is TGTGCCAGCAGTGAAAGGAGCGGGGGGACCCGAAAACTAAGCACAGATACGCAGTATTTT. The full variable domain, completed using reference TRBV2 and TRBJ2-3, is EPEVTQTPSHQVTQMGQEVILRCVPISNHLYFYWYRQILGQKVEFLVSFYNNEISEKSEIFDDQFSVERPDGSNFTLKIRSTKLEDSAMYFCASSERSGGTRKLSTDTQYFGPGTRLTVL.

The chain employs TRBV12-3 or TRBV12-4 and TRBJ2-1; tentative D call: TRBD1 (5 bases). The CDR3 extends over 12 amino acids. V lost 3 bases and J lost 7, with 7 bases in between. The DNA of the CDR3 is TGTGCCAGCAGTTTCCGACAGAATGAGCAGTTCTTC. Its translation: CASSFRQNEQFF.

The chain is built from TRBV18 and TRBJ2-4; D not certain. V lost 8 bases, J lost 0 bases, and 14 bases lay in between. CDR3 size: 15 residues. Germline V gene data show CDR1 as KGHSH and CDR2 as LQKENI. The CDR3 DNA follows: TGTGCCAGCGCATTGACACCTATAGCCAAAAACATTCAGTACTTC. This sequence encodes CASALTPIAKNIQYF. Variable domain in full (rest from reference TRBV18 and TRBJ2-4): NAGVMQNPRHLVRRRGQEARLRCSPMKGHSHVYWYRQLPEEGLKFMVYLQKENIIDESGMPKERFSAEFPKEGPSILRIQQVVRGDSAAYFCASALTPIAKNIQYFGAGTRLSVL.